These 12 T cell receptor beta chains came from one sample sequenced in a study of identical twins. One entry per CDR3 protein, called by TCRdb with MiXCR from the 5' RACE reads. Altogether more than 200,000 distinct CDR3 sequences are present, 11% to 15% being singletons, with the ten largest covering 7% to 9%. Sequenced sample: memory (CD45RO+) T cells sorted from blood. Every receptor here comes from a woman between 18 and 29 years old in good health.

V gene TRBV6-1 combines with J gene TRBJ2-1; TRBD2 matches 9 bases. CDR3 length: 17 residues. V lost 6 bases and J lost 4; bases outside the gene matches: 13. Germline V gives CDR1 MNHNS, CDR2 SASEGT. CDR3 DNA: TGTGCCAGCAGGACCGAAGCTCTAGCGGGACCTTACAATGAGCAGTTCTTC. Protein sequence: CASRTEALAGPYNEQFF.

The chain couples TRBV6-1 to TRBJ1-6, with 9 bases lining up with TRBD1. With V trimmed by 5 bases and J by 9 bases, 8 bases remained unmatched. CDR3 length: 15 amino acids. In germline, CDR1 is MNHNS, CDR2 SASEGT. DNA of the CDR3: TGTGCCAGCAGTCGGGGGGGACAGGGAGGTTCACCCCTCCACTTT. Its translation: CASSRGGQGGSPLHF.

This clonotype was seen a few times. This rearrangement joins TRBV3-1 to TRBJ2-5; TRBD1 matches at 8 bases. V gave up 4 bases and J gave up 3 bases; unmatched junction bases: 7. Germline-derived CDR1 and CDR2 are LGHDT and YNNKEL (reference sequence). This CDR3 is built from 15 residues. CDR3 in amino acids: CASSRLLQGEETQYF. The CDR3 bases are TGTGCCAGCAGCCGTCTTCTACAGGGGGAAGAGACCCAGTACTTC.

This chain connects TRBV7-9 to TRBJ2-7; perhaps TRBD2 as D (6 bases). The germline V and J ends were trimmed by 4 bases and 5 bases, with 21 bases remaining between them. The germline gives CDR1 SEHNR, CDR2 FQNEAQ (reference sequence). The CDR3 is 16 amino acids. This CDR3 reads CASSSGRRDRLHEQYF. CDR3 nucleotide sequence: TGTGCCAGCAGCTCGGGGAGGCGGGACCGACTACACGAGCAGTACTTC.

This clonotype has a count of ten or more. The chain links TRBV2 to TRBJ2-7, with D perhaps matching TRBD1 (6 bases). CDR1 is SNHLY and CDR2 is FYNNEI in the germline V gene. V was clipped by 10 bases and J by 2 bases, with 15 bases between them. The CDR3 has 13 residues. CDR3 amino acids: CANVRTETYEQYF. For the CDR3, the DNA is TGTGCCAACGTACGGACAGAAACCTACGAGCAGTACTTC.

The chain employs TRBV3-1 and TRBJ2-1; the match to TRBD2 covers 7 bases. CDR1 LGHDT and CDR2 YNNKEL come from the germline V gene (reference sequence). V shed 3 bases and J 4 bases; nucleotides not matched to a gene: 6. The CDR3 is 15 residues long. CDR3 region: CASSQSSGIYNEQFF. CDR3 nucleotides: TGTGCCAGCAGCCAGTCTAGCGGTATATACAATGAGCAGTTCTTC.

This clonotype was found a few times. This sequence joins TRBV6-2 or TRBV6-3 and TRBJ2-3, with D maybe TRBD2 (6 bases). The germline V and J ends were trimmed by 7 bases and 4 bases, with 15 bases remaining between them. This CDR3 region has 14 residues. Germline values: CDR1 MNHEY, CDR2 SVGEGT. The DNA of the CDR3 is TGTGCCAGCACCCGGACTATCTTCCCAGATACGCAGTATTTT. Translating it yields CASTRTIFPDTQYF.

The sample holds a few counts of this clonotype. This chain uses TRBV29-1 with TRBJ2-3, with D unclear. There are 12 residues in the CDR3. V was pared by 8 bases and J by 3 bases, with 12 bases between. CDR1 is SQVTM and CDR2 is ANQGSEA in the germline V gene. DNA of the CDR3: TGCAGCCTACGACCCCAGACAGATACGCAGTATTTT. Translating it yields CSLRPQTDTQYF.

There are a few counts of this clonotype. This chain uses TRBV7-2 with TRBJ2-5; the D call may be TRBD1 or TRBD2 (5 bases each). The V gene's germline CDR1 is SGHTA and CDR2 FQGNSA. V lost 3 bases to trimming and J lost 4 bases, with 9 bases between them. The CDR3 length is 13 residues. The CDR3 sequence is CASSFSGPETQYF. CDR3 sequence (DNA): TGTGCCAGCAGCTTTTCGGGGCCAGAGACCCAGTACTTC. Combining the CDR3 with reference TRBV7-2 and TRBJ2-5 gives the whole variable domain GAGVSQSPSNKVTEKGKDVELRCDPISGHTALYWYRQSLGQGLEFLIYFQGNSAPDKSGLPSDRFSAERTGGSVSTLTIQRTQQEDSAVYLCASSFSGPETQYFGPGTRLLVL.

The J gene is TRBJ2-1, the V gene TRBV2; D not certain. Germline V CDR1 and CDR2: SNHLY, FYNNEI. V was cut by 4 bases and J by 4 bases, with 14 bases left in between. The CDR3 has 15 residues. CDR3 residues: CASSVAPGRYNEQFF. The CDR3 nucleotides are TGTGCCAGCAGTGTGGCTCCCGGACGGTACAATGAGCAGTTCTTC.

J is TRBJ2-7 and V is TRBV30; 8 bases align to TRBD2. CDR1 and CDR2 (germline): GTSNPN, SVGIG (reference sequence). V lost 0 bases to trimming and J lost 3 bases; unmatched junction nucleotides: 13. This CDR3 is built from 17 residues. CDR3 nucleotides: TGTGCCTGGAGTGTACCCACTAGCGGCCAACGAAACTACGAGCAGTACTTC. Residues: CAWSVPTSGQRNYEQYF.

This clonotype was observed a few times. In DNA form, the CDR3 reads TGTGCCAGCAGCCAGGGACGGCACACTGAAGCTTTCTTT. This codes for CASSQGRHTEAFF. The chain has TRBV3-1 and TRBJ1-1; D perhaps matches TRBD1 (5 bases). The V end lost 3 bases, the J end lost 3 bases, and 8 bases lay between the germline ends. Germline CDR1 is LGHDT and CDR2 is YNNKEL (reference sequence). There are 13 residues in the CDR3.